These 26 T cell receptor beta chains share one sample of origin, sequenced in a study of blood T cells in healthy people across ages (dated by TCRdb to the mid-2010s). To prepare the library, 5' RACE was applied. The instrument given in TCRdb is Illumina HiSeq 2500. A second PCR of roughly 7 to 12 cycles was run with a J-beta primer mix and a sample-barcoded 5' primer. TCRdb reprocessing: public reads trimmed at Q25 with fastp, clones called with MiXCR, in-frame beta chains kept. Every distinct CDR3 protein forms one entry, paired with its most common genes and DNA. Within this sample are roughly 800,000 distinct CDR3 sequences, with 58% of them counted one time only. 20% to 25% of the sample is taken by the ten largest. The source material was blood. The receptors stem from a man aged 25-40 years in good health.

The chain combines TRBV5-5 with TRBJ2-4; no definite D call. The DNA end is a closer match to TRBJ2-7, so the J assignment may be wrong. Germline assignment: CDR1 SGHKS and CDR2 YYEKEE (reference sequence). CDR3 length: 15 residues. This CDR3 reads CASSLGRRGSYEQYF. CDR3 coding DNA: TGTGCCAGCAGCTTGGGACGGCGAGGCTCCTACGAGCAGTACTTC.

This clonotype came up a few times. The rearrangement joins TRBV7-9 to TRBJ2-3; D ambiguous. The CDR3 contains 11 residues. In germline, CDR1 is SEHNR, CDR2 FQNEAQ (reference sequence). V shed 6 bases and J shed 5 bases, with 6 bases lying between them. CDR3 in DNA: TGTGCCAGCAGTTTTAAAGATACGCAGTATTTT. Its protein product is CASSFKDTQYF.

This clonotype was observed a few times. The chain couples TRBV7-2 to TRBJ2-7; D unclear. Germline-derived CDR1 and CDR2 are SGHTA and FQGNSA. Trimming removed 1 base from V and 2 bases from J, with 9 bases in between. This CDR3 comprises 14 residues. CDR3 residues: CASSLVPGTYEQYF. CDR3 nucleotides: TGTGCCAGCAGCTTAGTCCCCGGCACCTACGAGCAGTACTTC.

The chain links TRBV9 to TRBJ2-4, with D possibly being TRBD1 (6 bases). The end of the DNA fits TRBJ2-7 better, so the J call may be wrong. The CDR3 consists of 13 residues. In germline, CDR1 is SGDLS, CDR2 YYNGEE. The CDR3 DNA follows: TGTGCCAGCAGCCCGACAGGATTGAACGAGCAGTACTTC. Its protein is CASSPTGLNEQYF.

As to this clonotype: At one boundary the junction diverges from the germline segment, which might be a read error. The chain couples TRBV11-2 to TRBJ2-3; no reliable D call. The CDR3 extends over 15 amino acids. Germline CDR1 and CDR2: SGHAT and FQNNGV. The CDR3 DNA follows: TGTGCCAGCAGCCTAGAAAGTCTTAGCACAGATACGCAGTATTTT. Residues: CASSLESLSTDTQYF.

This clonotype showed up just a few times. The CDR3 here is CSAGRSYLYEQYF. In DNA form, the CDR3 reads TGCAGTGCTGGGCGTAGCTATCTCTACGAGCAGTACTTC. The V call is TRBV20-1, the J call TRBJ2-7; no reliable D call. V was trimmed by 5 bases and J by 3 bases, leaving 14 bases between them. The CDR3 spans 13 residues. Per germline, CDR1 DFQATT and CDR2 SNEGSKA (reference sequence).

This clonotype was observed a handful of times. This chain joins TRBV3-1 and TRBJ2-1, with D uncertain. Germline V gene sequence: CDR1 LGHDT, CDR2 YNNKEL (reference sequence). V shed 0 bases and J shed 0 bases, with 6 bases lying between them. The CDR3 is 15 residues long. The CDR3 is CASSQDTSSYNEQFF. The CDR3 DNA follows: TGTGCCAGCAGCCAAGACACGAGCTCCTACAATGAGCAGTTCTTC.

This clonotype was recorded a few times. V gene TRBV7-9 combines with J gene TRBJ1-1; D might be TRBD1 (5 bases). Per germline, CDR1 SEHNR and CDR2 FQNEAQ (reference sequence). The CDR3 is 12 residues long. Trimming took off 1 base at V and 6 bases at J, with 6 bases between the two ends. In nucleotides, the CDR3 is TGTGCCAGCAGCTTAGGGGACGCTGAAGCTTTCTTT. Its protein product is CASSLGDAEAFF.

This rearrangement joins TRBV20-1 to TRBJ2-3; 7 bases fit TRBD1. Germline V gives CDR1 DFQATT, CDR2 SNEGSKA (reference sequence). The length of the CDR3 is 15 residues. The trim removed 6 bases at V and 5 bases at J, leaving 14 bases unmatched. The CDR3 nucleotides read TGCAGTGCAGCCGACAGGGAAGGAACGCGAGATACGCAGTATTTT. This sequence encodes CSAADREGTRDTQYF.

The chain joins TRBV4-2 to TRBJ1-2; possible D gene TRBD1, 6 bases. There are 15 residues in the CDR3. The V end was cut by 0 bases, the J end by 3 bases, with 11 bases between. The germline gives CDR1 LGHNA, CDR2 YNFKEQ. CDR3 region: CASSQDDGGDYGYTF. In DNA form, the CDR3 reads TGTGCCAGCAGCCAAGATGACGGGGGCGACTATGGCTACACCTTC.

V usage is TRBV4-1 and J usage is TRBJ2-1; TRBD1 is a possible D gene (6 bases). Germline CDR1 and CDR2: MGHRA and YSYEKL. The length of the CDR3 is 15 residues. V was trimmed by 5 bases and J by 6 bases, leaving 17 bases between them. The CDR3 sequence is CASSIEGGVGNEQFF. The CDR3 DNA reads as TGCGCCAGCAGCATCGAAGGGGGAGTTGGCAATGAGCAGTTCTTC.

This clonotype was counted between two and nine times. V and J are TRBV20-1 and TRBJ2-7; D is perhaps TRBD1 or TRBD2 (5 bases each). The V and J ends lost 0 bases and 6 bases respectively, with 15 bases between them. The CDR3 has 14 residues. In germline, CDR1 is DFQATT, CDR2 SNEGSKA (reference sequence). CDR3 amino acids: CSARDHGAGSEQYF. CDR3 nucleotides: TGCAGTGCTAGAGATCACGGGGCCGGTAGCGAGCAGTACTTC.

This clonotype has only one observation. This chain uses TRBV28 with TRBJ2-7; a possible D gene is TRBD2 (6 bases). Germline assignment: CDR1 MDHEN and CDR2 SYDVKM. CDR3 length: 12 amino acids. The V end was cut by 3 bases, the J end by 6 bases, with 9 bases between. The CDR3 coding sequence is TGTGCCAGCAGTTTTCGGGACTCCGAGCAGTACTTC. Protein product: CASSFRDSEQYF. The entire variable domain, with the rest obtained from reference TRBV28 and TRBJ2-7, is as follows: DVKVTQSSRYLVKRTGEKVFLECVQDMDHENMFWYRQDPGLGLRLIYFSYDVKMKEKGDIPEGYSVSREKKERFSLILESASTNQTSMYLCASSFRDSEQYFGPGTRLTVT.

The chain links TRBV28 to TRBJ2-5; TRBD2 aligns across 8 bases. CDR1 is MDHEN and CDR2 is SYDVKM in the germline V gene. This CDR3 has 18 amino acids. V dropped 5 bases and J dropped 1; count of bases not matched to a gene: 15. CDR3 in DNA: TGTGCCAGCAGTCAAATCACCTTGAAGACTAGCGCCCAAGAGACCCAGTACTTC. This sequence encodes CASSQITLKTSAQETQYF. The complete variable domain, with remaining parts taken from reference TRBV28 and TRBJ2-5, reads DVKVTQSSRYLVKRTGEKVFLECVQDMDHENMFWYRQDPGLGLRLIYFSYDVKMKEKGDIPEGYSVSREKKERFSLILESASTNQTSMYLCASSQITLKTSAQETQYFGPGTRLLVL.

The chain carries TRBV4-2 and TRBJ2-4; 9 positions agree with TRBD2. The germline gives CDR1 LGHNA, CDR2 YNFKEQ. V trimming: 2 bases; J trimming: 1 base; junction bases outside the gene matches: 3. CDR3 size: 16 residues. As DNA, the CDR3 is TGTGCCAGCAGCCAACATAGCGGGGGTGCCAAAAACATTCAGTACTTC. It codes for CASSQHSGGAKNIQYF.

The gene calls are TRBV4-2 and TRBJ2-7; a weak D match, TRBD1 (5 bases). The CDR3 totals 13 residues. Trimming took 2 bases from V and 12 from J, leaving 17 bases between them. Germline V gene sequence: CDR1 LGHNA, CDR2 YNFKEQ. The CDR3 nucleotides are TGTGCCAGCAGCCAAACATACGACAGTCATCCGTACTTC. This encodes CASSQTYDSHPYF.

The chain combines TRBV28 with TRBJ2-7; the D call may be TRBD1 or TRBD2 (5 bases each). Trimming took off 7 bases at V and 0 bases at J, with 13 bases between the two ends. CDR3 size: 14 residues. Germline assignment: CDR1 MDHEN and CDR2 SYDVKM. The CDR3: CASTGTPSSYEQYF. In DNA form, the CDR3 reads TGTGCCAGCACTGGGACGCCGAGCTCCTACGAGCAGTACTTC.

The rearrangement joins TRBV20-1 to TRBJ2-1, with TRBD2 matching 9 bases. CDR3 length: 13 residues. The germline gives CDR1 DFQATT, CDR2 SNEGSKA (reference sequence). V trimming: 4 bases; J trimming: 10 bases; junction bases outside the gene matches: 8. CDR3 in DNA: TGCAGTGCTAAACTAGCGGGTAGCAGGGAGCAGTTCTTC. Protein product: CSAKLAGSREQFF.

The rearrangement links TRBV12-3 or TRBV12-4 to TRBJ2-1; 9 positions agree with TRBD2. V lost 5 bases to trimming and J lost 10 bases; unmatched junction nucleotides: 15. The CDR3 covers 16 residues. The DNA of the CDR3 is TGTGCCAGCAGTCGCGCGAGAGGCGGGGGGGCTTTGGAGCAGTTCTTC. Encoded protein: CASSRARGGGALEQFF.

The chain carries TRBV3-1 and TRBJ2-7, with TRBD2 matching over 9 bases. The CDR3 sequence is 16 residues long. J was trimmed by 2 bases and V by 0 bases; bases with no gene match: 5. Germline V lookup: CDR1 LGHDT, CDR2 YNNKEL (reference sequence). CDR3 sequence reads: CASSQEGSGSAYEQYF. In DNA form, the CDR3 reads TGTGCCAGCAGCCAAGAGGGTAGCGGGAGTGCCTACGAGCAGTACTTC.

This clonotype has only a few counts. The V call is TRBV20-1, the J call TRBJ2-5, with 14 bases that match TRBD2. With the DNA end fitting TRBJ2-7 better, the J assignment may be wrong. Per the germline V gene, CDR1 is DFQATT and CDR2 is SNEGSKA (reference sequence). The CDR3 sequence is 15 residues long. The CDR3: CSAIRGGLAGGEQYF. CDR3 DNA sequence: TGCAGTGCTATTCGGGGAGGACTAGCGGGAGGCGAGCAGTACTTC.

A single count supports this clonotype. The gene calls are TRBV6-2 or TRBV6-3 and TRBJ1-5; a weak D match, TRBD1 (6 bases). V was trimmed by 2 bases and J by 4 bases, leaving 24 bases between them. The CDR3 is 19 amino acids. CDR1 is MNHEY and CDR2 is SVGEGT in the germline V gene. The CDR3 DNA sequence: TGTGCCAGCAGTTACCCGGACAACGGGGGGCGGAGGCCGAATCAGCCCCAGCATTTT. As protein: CASSYPDNGGRRPNQPQHF.

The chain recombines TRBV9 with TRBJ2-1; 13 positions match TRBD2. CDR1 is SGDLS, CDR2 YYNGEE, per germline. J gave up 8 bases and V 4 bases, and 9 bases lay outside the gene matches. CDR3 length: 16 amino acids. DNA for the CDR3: TGTGCCAGCAGCCCAGGGACTAGCGGGGTCATAGATGAGCAGTTCTTC. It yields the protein CASSPGTSGVIDEQFF. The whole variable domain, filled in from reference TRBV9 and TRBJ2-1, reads DSGVTQTPKHLITATGQRVTLRCSPRSGDLSVYWYQQSLDQGLQFLIQYYNGEERAKGNILERFSAQQFPDLHSELNLSSLELGDSALYFCASSPGTSGVIDEQFFGPGTRLTVL.

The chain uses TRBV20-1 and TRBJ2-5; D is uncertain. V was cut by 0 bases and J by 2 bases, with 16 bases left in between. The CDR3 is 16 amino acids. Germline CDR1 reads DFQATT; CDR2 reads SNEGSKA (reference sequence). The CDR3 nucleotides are TGCAGTGCTAGAGAATCCAGTCGGCGGTTACAAGAGACCCAGTACTTC. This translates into CSARESSRRLQETQYF.

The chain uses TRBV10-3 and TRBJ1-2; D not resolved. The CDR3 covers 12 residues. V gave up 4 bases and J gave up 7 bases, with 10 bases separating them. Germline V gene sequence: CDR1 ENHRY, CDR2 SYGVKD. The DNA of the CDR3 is TGTGCCATCAGTGTCGGGTTGTTTGGCTACACCTTC. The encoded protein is CAISVGLFGYTF.

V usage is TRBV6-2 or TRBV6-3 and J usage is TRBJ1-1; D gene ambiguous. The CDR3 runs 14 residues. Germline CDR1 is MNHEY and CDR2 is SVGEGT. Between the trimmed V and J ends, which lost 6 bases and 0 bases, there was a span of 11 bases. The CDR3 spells CASSPTKVNTEAFF. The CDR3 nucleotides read TGTGCCAGCAGCCCCACAAAGGTGAACACTGAAGCTTTCTTT.